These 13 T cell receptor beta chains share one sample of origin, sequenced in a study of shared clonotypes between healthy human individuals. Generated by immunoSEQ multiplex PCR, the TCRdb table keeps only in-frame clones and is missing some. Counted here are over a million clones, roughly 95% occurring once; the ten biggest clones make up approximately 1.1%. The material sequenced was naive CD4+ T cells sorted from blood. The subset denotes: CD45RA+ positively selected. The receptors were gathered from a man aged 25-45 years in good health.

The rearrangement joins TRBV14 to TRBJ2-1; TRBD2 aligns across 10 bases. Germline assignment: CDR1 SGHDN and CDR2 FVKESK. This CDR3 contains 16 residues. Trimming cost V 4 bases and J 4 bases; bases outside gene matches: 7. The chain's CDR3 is CASSPTSGRSYNEQFF. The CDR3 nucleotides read TGTGCCAGCAGCCCGACTAGCGGGCGGAGTTACAATGAGCAGTTCTTC.

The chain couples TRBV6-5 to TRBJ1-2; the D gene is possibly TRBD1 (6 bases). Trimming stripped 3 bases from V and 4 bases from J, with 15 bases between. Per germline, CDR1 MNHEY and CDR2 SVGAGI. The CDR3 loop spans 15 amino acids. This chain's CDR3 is CASSYGTSKSYGYTF. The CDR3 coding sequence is TGTGCCAGCAGTTATGGGACATCAAAATCCTATGGCTACACCTTC.

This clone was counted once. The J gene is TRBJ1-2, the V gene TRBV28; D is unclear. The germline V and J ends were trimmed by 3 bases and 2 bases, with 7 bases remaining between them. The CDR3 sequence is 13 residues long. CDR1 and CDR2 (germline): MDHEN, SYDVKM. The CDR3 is CASSFSENYGYTF. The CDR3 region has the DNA TGTGCCAGCAGTTTCAGCGAGAACTATGGCTACACCTTC.

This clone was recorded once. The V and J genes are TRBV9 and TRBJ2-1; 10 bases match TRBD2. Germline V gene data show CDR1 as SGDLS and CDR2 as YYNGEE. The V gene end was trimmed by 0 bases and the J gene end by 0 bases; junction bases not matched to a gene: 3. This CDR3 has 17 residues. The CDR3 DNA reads TGTGCCAGCAGCGTAGTAGCTAGCGGGAGCTCCTACAATGAGCAGTTCTTC. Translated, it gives CASSVVASGSSYNEQFF.

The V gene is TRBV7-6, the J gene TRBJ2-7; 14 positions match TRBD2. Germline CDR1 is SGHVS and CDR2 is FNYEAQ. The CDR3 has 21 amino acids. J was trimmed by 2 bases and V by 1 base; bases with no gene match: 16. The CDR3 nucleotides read TGTGCCAGCAGCTTAGGAGGCCCACCGGGACTAGCGGGAGTGCAGGCCTACGAGCAGTACTTC. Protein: CASSLGGPPGLAGVQAYEQYF. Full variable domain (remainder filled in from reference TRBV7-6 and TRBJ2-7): GAGVSQSPRYKVTKRGQDVALRCDPISGHVSLYWYRQALGQGPEFLTYFNYEAQQDKSGLPNDRFSAERPEGSISTLTIQRTEQRDSAMYRCASSLGGPPGLAGVQAYEQYFGPGTRLTVT.

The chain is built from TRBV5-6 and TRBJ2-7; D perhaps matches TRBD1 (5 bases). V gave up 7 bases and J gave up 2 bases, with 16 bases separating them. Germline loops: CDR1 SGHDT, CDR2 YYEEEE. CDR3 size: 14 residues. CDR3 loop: CASWLWGRTYEQYF. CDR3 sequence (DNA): TGTGCCAGCTGGCTGTGGGGCAGGACCTACGAGCAGTACTTC.

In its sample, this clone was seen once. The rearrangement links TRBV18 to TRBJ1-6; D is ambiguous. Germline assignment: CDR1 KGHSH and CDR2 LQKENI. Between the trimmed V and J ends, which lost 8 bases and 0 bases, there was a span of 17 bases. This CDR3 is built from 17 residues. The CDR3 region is CASTTILGSSYNSPLHF. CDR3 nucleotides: TGTGCCAGCACCACCATTTTGGGGAGCTCCTATAATTCACCCCTCCACTTT.

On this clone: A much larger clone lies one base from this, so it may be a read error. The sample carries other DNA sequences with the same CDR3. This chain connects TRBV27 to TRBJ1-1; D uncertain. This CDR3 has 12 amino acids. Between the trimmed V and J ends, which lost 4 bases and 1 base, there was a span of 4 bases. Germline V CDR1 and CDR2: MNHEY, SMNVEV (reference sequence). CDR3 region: CASSSGNTEAFF. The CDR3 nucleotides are TGTGCCAGCAGTTCTGGGAACACTGAAGCTTTCTTT.

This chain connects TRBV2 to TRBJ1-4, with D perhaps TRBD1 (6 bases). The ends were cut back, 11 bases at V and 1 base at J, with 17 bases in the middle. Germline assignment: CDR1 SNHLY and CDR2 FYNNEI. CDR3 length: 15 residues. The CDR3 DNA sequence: TGTGCCGCCAGGGGAATTGCAAAAACTAATGAAAAACTGTTTTTT. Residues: CAARGIAKTNEKLFF.

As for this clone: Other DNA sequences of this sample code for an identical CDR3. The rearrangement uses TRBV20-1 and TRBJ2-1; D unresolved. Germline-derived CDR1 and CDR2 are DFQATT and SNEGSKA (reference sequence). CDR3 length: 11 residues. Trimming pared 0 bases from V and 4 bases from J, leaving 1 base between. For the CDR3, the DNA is TGCAGTGCTAGAGATTACAATGAGCAGTTCTTC. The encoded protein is CSARDYNEQFF.

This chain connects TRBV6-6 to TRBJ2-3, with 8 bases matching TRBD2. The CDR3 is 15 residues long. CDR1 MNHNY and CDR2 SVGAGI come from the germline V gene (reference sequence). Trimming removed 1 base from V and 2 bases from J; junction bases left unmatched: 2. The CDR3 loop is CASSYWGLDTDTQYF. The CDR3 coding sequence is TGTGCCAGCAGTTACTGGGGACTAGACACAGATACGCAGTATTTT.

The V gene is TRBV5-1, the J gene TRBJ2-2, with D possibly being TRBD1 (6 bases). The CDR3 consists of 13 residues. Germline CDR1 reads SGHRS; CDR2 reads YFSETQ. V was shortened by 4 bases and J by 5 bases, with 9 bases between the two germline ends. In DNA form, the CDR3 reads TGCGCCAGCAGCACCACAGGGACCGGGGAGCTGTTTTTT. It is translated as CASSTTGTGELFF.

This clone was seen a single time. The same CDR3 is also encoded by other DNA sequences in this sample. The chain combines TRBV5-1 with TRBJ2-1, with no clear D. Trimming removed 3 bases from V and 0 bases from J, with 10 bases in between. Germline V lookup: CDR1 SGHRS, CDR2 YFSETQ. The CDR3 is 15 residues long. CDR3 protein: CASSSGPSSYNEQFF. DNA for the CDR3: TGCGCCAGCAGCTCAGGACCGTCCTCCTACAATGAGCAGTTCTTC.